Below are 30 T cell receptor beta chains sequenced from a single sample in a study of blood T cell repertoires in COVID-19. This table comes from immunoSEQ multiplex PCR, and its TCRdb copy is limited to in-frame clones, with some not included. The profile covers 190,000 or so clones, with 86% appearing a single time and less than 3% taken by the ten largest. Sample: peripheral blood. Every receptor here comes from a woman aged 25 to 39 with active or convalescent COVID-19.

V and J are TRBV2 and TRBJ2-1; TRBD1 might be the D (5 bases). This CDR3 comprises 15 residues. V was trimmed by 4 bases and J by 10 bases, leaving 20 bases between them. Germline assignment: CDR1 SNHLY and CDR2 FYNNEI. The CDR3 loop reads CASSGVETVVTEQFF. CDR3 nucleotides: TGTGCCAGCAGTGGCGTCGAGACAGTCGTAACCGAGCAGTTCTTC.

The chain recombines TRBV4-2 with TRBJ2-1, with 11 bases lining up with TRBD2. CDR1 and CDR2 from the germline V gene are LGHNA and YNFKEQ. Losses at the gene ends were 0 bases for V and 8 bases for J; bases not matched to a gene: 3. The CDR3 contains 15 residues. This CDR3 reads CASSQELAGVHEQFF. Written as DNA, the CDR3 is TGTGCCAGCAGCCAAGAACTAGCGGGAGTCCATGAGCAGTTCTTC.

This sequence joins TRBV27 and TRBJ1-1, with 8 bases lining up with TRBD1. J lost 7 bases, V lost 7 bases, and 14 bases had no gene match. There are 15 residues in the CDR3. Germline assignment: CDR1 MNHEY and CDR2 SMNVEV (reference sequence). CDR3 sequence (DNA): TGTGCCAGCACCACTTATTCGGGACAGGCCCGTGAAGCTTTCTTT. Amino acid sequence: CASTTYSGQAREAFF.

The chain couples TRBV19 to TRBJ2-1; 11 bases are shared with TRBD2. V was pared by 3 bases and J by 5 bases, with 18 bases of the junction left unmatched. CDR3 size: 20 residues. Germline CDR1 and CDR2: LNHDA and SQIVND (reference sequence). CDR3 DNA: TGTGCCAGTAGTATTAGAAGCGGGACTAGCGGACCCCTGGGGCACAATGAGCAGTTCTTC. Amino acid sequence: CASSIRSGTSGPLGHNEQFF.

This clone was seen just once. The J gene is TRBJ2-3, the V gene TRBV19, with 9 bases aligning to TRBD2. The length of the CDR3 is 16 residues. V dropped 7 bases and J dropped 1; count of bases not matched to a gene: 9. Germline V lookup: CDR1 LNHDA, CDR2 SQIVND (reference sequence). CDR3 sequence: CASKRVAGARTDTQYF. In DNA form, the CDR3 reads TGTGCCAGTAAAAGAGTAGCGGGGGCTCGCACAGATACGCAGTATTTT.

The CDR3 DNA reads as TGTGCCAGCAGTTCGGGACTAGCCACAGATACGCAGTATTTT. Translated: CASSSGLATDTQYF. This chain connects TRBV27 to TRBJ2-3; 9 nucleotides line up with TRBD2. The CDR3 spans 14 residues. Per the germline V gene, CDR1 is MNHEY and CDR2 is SMNVEV (reference sequence). J lost 2 bases, V lost 4 bases, and 1 base had no gene match.

The chain couples TRBV6-5 to TRBJ1-3; D is perhaps TRBD1 (6 bases). Trimming shortened V by 4 bases and J by 1 base, and 11 bases separated the two germline ends. Germline V CDR1 and CDR2: MNHEY, SVGAGI. This CDR3 region has 15 residues. The CDR3 region has the DNA TGTGCCAGCAGTTCTGACAGGACGTCTGGAAACACCATATATTTT. It encodes CASSSDRTSGNTIYF.

The chain has TRBV11-2 and TRBJ1-2, with D possibly matching TRBD1 (5 bases). Germline CDR1 SGHAT, CDR2 FQNNGV. Trimming took off 2 bases at V and 0 bases at J, with 13 bases between the two ends. This CDR3 has 16 residues. This CDR3 reads CASSLFEAGPNYGYTF. CDR3 sequence (DNA): TGTGCCAGCAGCTTATTTGAGGCAGGGCCTAACTATGGCTACACCTTC.

The CDR3 protein is CASSPRREQPQHF. In DNA, the CDR3 is TGTGCCAGCTCACCACGCAGGGAACAGCCCCAGCATTTT. The genes are TRBV18 and TRBJ1-5, with a tentative D call TRBD1 (5 bases). V shed 1 base and J shed 7 bases, with 8 bases lying between them. CDR1 and CDR2 (germline): KGHSH, LQKENI. This CDR3 comprises 13 residues.

The chain combines TRBV6-5 with TRBJ2-1; 9 bases match TRBD1. This CDR3 comprises 15 residues. Germline loops: CDR1 MNHEY, CDR2 SVGAGI. Trimming removed 2 bases from V and 5 bases from J; junction bases left unmatched: 4. The DNA of the CDR3 is TGTGCCAGCAGTTACACGGGACAGGGTAACAATGAGCAGTTCTTC. Protein sequence: CASSYTGQGNNEQFF.

J is TRBJ2-7 and V is TRBV6-4, with TRBD2 matching 12 bases. V was clipped by 4 bases and J by 1 base; unmatched bases: 8. From germline, CDR1 is MRHNA and CDR2 SNTAGT. The CDR3 totals 17 residues. In DNA form, the CDR3 reads TGTGCCAGCAGTGGGGTCTTTACTAGCGGGAGGTCCTACGAGCAGTACTTC. This sequence encodes CASSGVFTSGRSYEQYF.

The chain carries TRBV3-1 (or the pseudogene TRBV3-2) and TRBJ1-5, with TRBD1 identical over 7 bases. With 2 bases clipped from V and 6 bases from J, the junction kept 4 bases outside the gene matches. Germline V lookup: CDR1 LGHDT, CDR2 YNNKEL (reference sequence). CDR3 length: 14 residues. This CDR3 reads CASSQRDSSQPQHF. DNA of the CDR3: TGTGCCAGCAGCCAAAGGGACAGCTCTCAGCCCCAGCATTTT.

The rearrangement links TRBV28 to TRBJ2-1; 10 bases fit TRBD2. Germline loops: CDR1 MDHEN, CDR2 SYDVKM. This CDR3 contains 18 residues. Trimming at V came to 3 bases and at J to 0 bases, leaving 8 bases not matched to a gene. The CDR3 DNA is TGTGCCAGCAGTTTTGTGATAGCGGGAGGAAGCTCCTACAATGAGCAGTTCTTC. Translation: CASSFVIAGGSSYNEQFF.

The rearrangement joins TRBV30 to TRBJ1-5; 8 nucleotides agree with TRBD1. Germline CDR1 is GTSNPN and CDR2 is SVGIG (reference sequence). Unmatched junction bases numbered 0, after V lost 4 bases and J lost 1 base. This CDR3 is 13 amino acids long. This CDR3 reads CAWTGGSNQPQHF. The CDR3, as DNA: TGTGCCTGGACAGGGGGCAGCAATCAGCCCCAGCATTTT.

This clone appeared a few times. The gene calls are TRBV28 and TRBJ1-2; D might be TRBD1 (5 bases). Germline CDR1 and CDR2: MDHEN and SYDVKM. The CDR3 has 12 amino acids. V lost 4 bases to trimming and J lost 7 bases, with 10 bases between them. In DNA form, the CDR3 reads TGTGCCAGCAGTTGGGGCTCCACTGGCTACACCTTC. Its protein is CASSWGSTGYTF.

This clone has a handful of counts. This chain connects TRBV28 to TRBJ2-3, with TRBD2 identical over 10 bases. In germline, CDR1 is MDHEN, CDR2 SYDVKM. CDR3 size: 15 residues. V lost 5 bases, J lost 4 bases, and 6 bases stayed unmatched. The CDR3 here is CASSLNLAGADTQYF. The CDR3 DNA reads TGTGCCAGCAGTCTGAATCTAGCGGGAGCAGATACGCAGTATTTT.

This chain uses TRBV27 with TRBJ1-3, with TRBD1 matching 10 bases. Trimming cost V 6 bases and J 2 bases; bases outside gene matches: 4. This CDR3 contains 15 residues. Germline V gene sequence: CDR1 MNHEY, CDR2 SMNVEV (reference sequence). The CDR3 DNA reads as TGTGCCAGCAGAGCAGACAGGGGGCCTGGAAACACCATATATTTT. This encodes CASRADRGPGNTIYF.

The gene calls are TRBV4-1 and TRBJ2-3; D may be TRBD2 (6 bases). V lost 4 bases and J lost 5, with 10 bases in between. The CDR3 is 13 residues long. Per germline, CDR1 MGHRA and CDR2 YSYEKL. CDR3 sequence (DNA): TGCGCCAGCAGCCCCCTGGGGGGAGATACGCAGTATTTT. Translating it yields CASSPLGGDTQYF.

The V gene is TRBV4-1, the J gene TRBJ2-2; 8 bases are a match to TRBD1. The J segment lost 3 bases and the V segment lost 4 bases, leaving 1 base of the junction unmatched. This CDR3 contains 14 residues. Germline loops: CDR1 MGHRA, CDR2 YSYEKL. The CDR3 nucleotides are TGCGCCAGCAGCCTGGGACAGGACACCGGGGAGCTGTTTTTT. It yields the protein CASSLGQDTGELFF.

This chain joins TRBV19 and TRBJ2-3; the match to TRBD2 covers 10 bases. Germline CDR1 is LNHDA and CDR2 is SQIVND (reference sequence). This CDR3 has 13 residues. The ends lost 9 bases at V and 7 bases at J; junction bases unmatched: 7. The CDR3 nucleotides read TGTGCCAGCAGCGGGGGGGGCTTAAATACGCAGTATTTT. Encoded protein: CASSGGGLNTQYF.

The chain has TRBV5-1 and TRBJ1-1; possibly TRBD1 for D (5 bases). This CDR3 is built from 14 residues. Trimming took 1 base from V and 1 from J, leaving 8 bases between them. CDR1 is SGHRS and CDR2 is YFSETQ in the germline V gene. The CDR3 DNA sequence: TGCGCCAGCAGCTTGACAGGAAGGAACACTGAAGCTTTCTTT. Translating gives CASSLTGRNTEAFF. The whole variable domain, remainder taken from reference TRBV5-1 and TRBJ1-1, is KAGVTQTPRYLIKTRGQQVTLSCSPISGHRSVSWYQQTPGQGLQFLFEYFSETQRNKGNFPGRFSGRQFSNSRSEMNVSTLELGDSALYLCASSLTGRNTEAFFGQGTRLTVV.

The DNA for the CDR3 is TGCAGCGCGACAGGGAACACCGGGGAGCTGTTTTTT. Amino acid sequence: CSATGNTGELFF. The V gene is TRBV29-1, the J gene TRBJ2-2, with D possibly being TRBD1 (6 bases). This CDR3 region has 12 residues. V lost 7 bases and J 1 base, leaving 7 bases between the germline ends. Per the germline V gene, CDR1 is SQVTM and CDR2 is ANQGSEA.

The chain couples TRBV10-2 to TRBJ1-3, with D unclear. The CDR3 covers 17 residues. V lost 7 bases and J lost 0, with 19 bases in between. The germline V gene has CDR1 WSHSY and CDR2 SAAADI. CDR3 DNA: TGCGCCAGCACCCCTCGAGAGGGTTTCATCTCTGGAAACACCATATATTTT. As protein: CASTPREGFISGNTIYF.

This clone was counted a single time. The rearrangement links TRBV6-1 to TRBJ2-5, with a weak D call TRBD1 (6 bases). Trimming removed 0 bases from V and 0 bases from J, with 8 bases in between. The CDR3 has 15 residues. Germline CDR1 reads MNHNS; CDR2 reads SASEGT. CDR3 sequence reads: CASSEAPGDQETQYF. In nucleotides, the CDR3 is TGTGCCAGCAGTGAAGCACCAGGGGACCAAGAGACCCAGTACTTC.

This clone came up a few times. This sequence joins TRBV28 and TRBJ1-4; TRBD1 matches at 9 bases. V shed 5 bases, J shed 5 bases, and the junction held 9 bases outside the gene matches. Germline lookup yields CDR1 MDHEN and CDR2 SYDVKM. CDR3 length: 16 amino acids. CDR3 protein: CASSPWGQGKNEKLFF. The CDR3 DNA is TGTGCCAGCAGTCCCTGGGGACAGGGAAAAAATGAAAAACTGTTTTTT.

The CDR3 protein is CSASGRVRGYF. Written as DNA, the CDR3 is TGCAGTGCTAGCGGGAGGGTGAGGGGGTATTTT. The V call is TRBV20-1, the J call TRBJ2-3; 8 bases align to TRBD2. CDR1 is DFQATT and CDR2 is SNEGSKA in the germline V gene (reference sequence). After removal of 3 bases from V and 14 bases from J, the junction contained 7 bases not matched to a gene. The CDR3 contains 11 residues.

V and J are TRBV14 and TRBJ2-7; a possible D gene is TRBD1 (6 bases). The CDR3 contains 14 residues. CDR1 is SGHDN and CDR2 is FVKESK in the germline V gene. Deletions cut 3 bases from V and 2 bases from J, with 11 bases between. The CDR3: CASSHPGHTYEQYF. DNA for the CDR3: TGTGCCAGCAGCCATCCGGGACATACCTACGAGCAGTACTTC. The full variable domain, with the rest looked up from reference TRBV14 and TRBJ2-7, is EAGVTQFPSHSVIEKGQTVTLRCDPISGHDNLYWYRRVMGKEIKFLLHFVKESKQDESGMPNNRFLAERTGGTYSTLKVQPAELEDSGVYFCASSHPGHTYEQYFGPGTRLTVT.

This sequence joins TRBV28 and TRBJ2-7; D is possibly TRBD1 (5 bases). Per germline, CDR1 MDHEN and CDR2 SYDVKM. This CDR3 spans 14 amino acids. V was pared by 1 base and J by 4 bases, with 11 bases between. CDR3 region: CASSLFQGRYEQYF. The CDR3 DNA is TGTGCCAGCAGTTTATTCCAGGGCAGGTACGAGCAGTACTTC.

The V call is TRBV28, the J call TRBJ2-5; 9 nucleotides line up with TRBD2. Germline V CDR1 and CDR2: MDHEN, SYDVKM. The CDR3 length is 13 residues. V gave up 6 bases and J gave up 5 bases; unmatched junction bases: 4. CDR3 amino acids: CASRAGGKETQYF. CDR3 coding DNA: TGTGCCAGCAGGGCGGGAGGGAAGGAGACCCAGTACTTC. The full variable domain, in which reference TRBV28 and TRBJ2-5 provide the parts outside the CDR3, is DVKVTQSSRYLVKRTGEKVFLECVQDMDHENMFWYRQDPGLGLRLIYFSYDVKMKEKGDIPEGYSVSREKKERFSLILESASTNQTSMYLCASRAGGKETQYFGPGTRLLVL.

Here the CDR3 reads CASSLGVGGYEQYF. The CDR3 bases are TGTGCCAGCAGCTTGGGAGTCGGGGGCTACGAGCAGTACTTC. The chain couples TRBV5-6 to TRBJ2-7; possible D gene TRBD2, 6 bases. The length of the CDR3 is 14 residues. Per the germline V gene, CDR1 is SGHDT and CDR2 is YYEEEE. Trimming took 0 bases from V and 3 from J, leaving 10 bases between them.